Described below is a single T cell receptor beta chain sequence and its context. What it binds is unknown. These data originate in a study of somatic mutations in cytotoxic T cells in rheumatoid arthritis. Background on the study: Flow cytometric sorting isolated some V beta antibody-stained T-cell populations at nearly 100% purity, and among them were V beta1+ cells that underwent TCRB sequencing. Study-level findings and limits: Among fewer than 75 patients, about eight showed a largest CD8+ clone that surpassed 20% of CD8+ cells.

The V gene end was trimmed by 4 bases and the J gene end by 5 bases; junction bases not matched to a gene: 6. Germline CDR1 is SGDLS and CDR2 is YYNGEE. CDR3 size: 16 residues. Method: immunoSEQ multiplex PCR; TCRdb's copy keeps in-frame clones and lacks some. Of roughly 18,000 clones in the sample, over 75% were seen once. The sequenced sample consisted of CD8+ T cells sorted from blood. J is TRBJ2-3 and V is TRBV9; 14 nucleotides agree with TRBD2. This TCR came from a man aged 18 to 29 with rheumatoid arthritis. Here the CDR3 DNA reads TGTGCCAGCAGCCCCGGGACTAGCGGGGGTCGAGATACGCAGTATTTT. Its translation is CASSPGTSGGRDTQYF.